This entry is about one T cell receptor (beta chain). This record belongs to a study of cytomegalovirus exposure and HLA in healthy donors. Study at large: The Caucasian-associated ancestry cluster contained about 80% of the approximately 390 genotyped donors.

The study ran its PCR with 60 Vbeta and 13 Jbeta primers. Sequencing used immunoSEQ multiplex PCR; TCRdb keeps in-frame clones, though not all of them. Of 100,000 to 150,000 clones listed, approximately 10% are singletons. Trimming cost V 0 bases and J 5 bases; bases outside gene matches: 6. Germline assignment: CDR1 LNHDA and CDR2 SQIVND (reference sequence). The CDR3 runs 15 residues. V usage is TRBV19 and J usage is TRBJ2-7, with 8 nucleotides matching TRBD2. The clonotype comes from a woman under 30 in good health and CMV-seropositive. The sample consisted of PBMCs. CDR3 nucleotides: TGTGCCAGTAGTATAGATCGGGGGGGAGGCAACGAGCAGTACTTC. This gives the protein CASSIDRGGGNEQYF.